The 4 T cell receptor beta chains in this list originate from one sample, sequenced in a study of tumor and adjacent non-tumor tissue in lung cancer. Three rounds of nested PCR, following a modified ARM-PCR protocol, produced the TCRbeta library. One entry per CDR3 protein, called by TCRdb with MiXCR from the multiplex PCR reads. The sample yields 65,000 to 95,000 distinct CDR3 sequences, 80% to 85% seen once. No cell sorting was done before RNA was extracted from the tissue. Sequencing was performed on lung tumor tissue. The receptors were gathered from a woman in her fifties or sixties with non-small cell lung cancer.

The chain links TRBV11-2 to TRBJ2-7, with 9 bases matching TRBD2. The germline V gene has CDR1 SGHAT and CDR2 FQNNGV. The CDR3 covers 15 residues. The V gene end was trimmed by 6 bases and the J gene end by 1 base; junction bases not matched to a gene: 7. Written as DNA, the CDR3 is TGTGCCAGCAGGGACAAGCGGGAGGAGTCCTACGAGCAGTACGTC. Amino acid sequence: CASRDKREESYEQYV.

For this clonotype: At one boundary the junction diverges from the germline segment, which might be a read error. This rearrangement joins TRBV20-1 to TRBJ2-7; TRBD2 matches 16 bases. CDR1 and CDR2 (germline): DFQATT, SNEGSKA (reference sequence). The CDR3 sequence is 19 residues long. Here the CDR3 reads CSARSYRGLAGGPSYDQYF. DNA of the CDR3: TGCAGTGCTAGATCCTATCGGGGACTAGCGGGAGGGCCGTCCTACGATCAGTACTTC.

Turning to this clonotype: Since the CDR3 does not end with the conserved phenylalanine or tryptophan, this likely comes from a read error. The chain employs TRBV24-1 and TRBJ2-5; D unclear. Germline V CDR1 and CDR2: KGHDR, SFDVKD. This CDR3 is 13 amino acids long. CDR3 amino acids: CVTSFAARETQYL. CDR3 DNA sequence: TGTGTCACCAGTTTTGCGGCGCGAGAGACCCAGTACCTC.

This clonotype was seen only a few times. The chain is built from TRBV6-1 and TRBJ2-1, with TRBD1 matching over 8 bases. Germline V gives CDR1 MNHNS, CDR2 SASEGT. The CDR3 has 16 amino acids. The CDR3 DNA reads TGTGTCGGCAGCGCTCCAGGGGGCGGAGAGATCAATGAGCAGTTCTTC. This translates into CVGSAPGGGEINEQFF.